This T cell receptor (beta chain) was sequenced for a study of shared clonotypes between healthy human individuals (dated by TCRdb to the early 2020s). For context, the study as a whole: The cohort comprised a couple of women and a few men aged 18 to 49 years. Blood TCR repertoires of about five healthy adults were deeply sequenced to estimate repertoire size and the extent of clonotype sharing between individuals. Per donor, leukapheresis produced somewhere between about 0.85 and 9.5 billion PBMCs. Libraries were prepared and TCR repertoires were sequenced by different laboratories using diverse techniques, in order to increase sequencing depth and limit assay-specific biases. For each donor, CD4 naive and CD4 memory were each run on three plates, CD8 naive on two plates, and CD8 memory on one plate.

Using the deep immunoSEQ assay, multiplex PCR amplified TCR CDR3 regions from genomic DNA. Extracted genomic DNA from each cell subset was distributed evenly across all wells of several immunoSEQ 96-well plates, and each plate was treated as a replicate. For sorted subsets, each replicate PCR was loaded with 200 ng genomic DNA, equivalent to about 30,000 T cell genomes. Purified libraries were quantified with a Qubit 3.0 fluorometer, sized on a Bioanalyzer 2100, and re-quantified with the KAPA Library Quantification kit. Each immunoSEQ 96-well plate was sequenced on its own single-read 150-cycle Illumina NextSeq 550 flow cell. For the original study's pipeline: Because the immunoSEQ output held only junctional sequences and lacked quality scores, the filtering could not match the filtering applied to full-length reads. Sequences were annotated with PyIR, a Python wrapper for IgBLAST v1.9, and V/J genes and CDR3 were assigned using IMGT germline references. Reads were filtered out if the reads had weak V/J assignments (E-value above 1e-6), no CDR3, stop codons, out-of-frame junctions, or ambiguous translated residues. A V3J clonotype was defined by an identical inferred V gene, J gene, and CDR3 amino acid sequence. The percentage overlap between two repertoires was calculated by dividing the number of shared unique clonotypes by the size of the smaller repertoire. RTK rarefaction, the Chao1 estimator, and Recon v2.1 estimates of unobserved clonotypes were used to assess repertoire richness. Generation probabilities were computed with OLGA for all TCRbeta clonotypes obtained by the gDNA method from several donors. TCRdb stores this immuneACCESS table with in-frame sequences only. Part of the clones is absent; in the studies checked, under half of the shortfall reflects unresolved V genes, and no reason is known for the rest. The V and J calls and clone size come from that table; D and trimming were worked out from the DNA. For this sample there are some 1 million clones; roughly 70% appear just once. The leading ten clones occupy approximately 1.5% of the sample.

The study at large found these results: Based on pairwise subsampling, the degree of clonotype sharing among donors was expected to be affected by sequencing depth. Sharing across several donors was observed for approximately 5% of naive CD4, about 3.2% of naive CD8, over 2% of memory CD4, and roughly 0.43% of memory CD8 clonotypes. Clonotypes shared by all four sorted-subset donors showed higher generation probabilities than non-shared clonotypes. Sampling was restricted to blood, and TCR repertoires in tissue are likely to differ from TCR repertoires in blood. Rarefaction of sorted-subset datasets indicated incomplete sequencing despite the large sequencing depth. The small number of donors limited the genetic and exposure-history diversity represented. Larger estimated clonotype richness was generally found for naive subsets than for memory subsets.

The cysteine opens and the phenylalanine closes a CDR3 of 14 amino acids. Just the 42-base CDR3 DNA is kept, in frame starting at base 1. V drops 5 bases and J drops 4 bases, leaving 12 bases in between. Based on the germline V gene, the CDR1 and CDR2 sequences are SGHTA and FQGNSA. Donors were healthy HIV-negative adults with no recently reported acute infections or vaccinations. All donors were Caucasian adults living in Nashville, Tennessee, USA. CD4+ T cells were enriched through magnetic negative selection, after which naive cells were positively selected on CD45RA and the remaining negative fraction served as the memory subset. Blood was obtained by leukapheresis, after which PBMCs were separated by Ficoll-Histopaque density gradient centrifugation and cryopreserved in liquid nitrogen vapor phase. Analytical flow cytometry was used to check the purity and quantity of every magnetically sorted T cell population. Each sorted fraction had its genomic DNA isolated and then quantified by UV absorbance on a Nanodrop 2000c.

Comment on this clone: Its antigen specificity is not known. Base-call qualities are not available, and no considerably larger clone is one nucleotide away.

Here the chain combines TRBV7-2 and TRBJ1-3; confidence is insufficient to name the D gene. Sequencing input: memory CD4+ T cells sorted from blood. Reading the label with the study, this specimen's cell subset or site is: CD45RA-negative fraction. This receptor was taken from a man aged 18 to 29 in good health. The nucleotide sequence reads as follows: TGTGCCAGCAGCCCACTAGCCTCCGGAAACACCATATATTTT. Its protein product is CASSPLASGNTIYF.